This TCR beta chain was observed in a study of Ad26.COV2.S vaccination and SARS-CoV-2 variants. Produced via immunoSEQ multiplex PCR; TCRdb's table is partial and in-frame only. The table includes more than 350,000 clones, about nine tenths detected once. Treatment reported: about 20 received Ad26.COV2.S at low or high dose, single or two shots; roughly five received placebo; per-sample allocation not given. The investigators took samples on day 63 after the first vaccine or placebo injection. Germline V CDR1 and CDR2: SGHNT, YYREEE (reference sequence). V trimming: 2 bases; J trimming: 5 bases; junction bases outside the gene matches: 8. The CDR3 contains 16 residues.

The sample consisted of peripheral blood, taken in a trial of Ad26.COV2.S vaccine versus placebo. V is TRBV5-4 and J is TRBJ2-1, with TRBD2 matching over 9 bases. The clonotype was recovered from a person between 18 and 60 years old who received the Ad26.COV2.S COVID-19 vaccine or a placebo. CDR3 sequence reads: CASSFLAGGPNNEQFF. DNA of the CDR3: TGTGCCAGCAGCTTTTTGGCGGGAGGGCCGAACAATGAGCAGTTCTTC. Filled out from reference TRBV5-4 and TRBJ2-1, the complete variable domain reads ETGVTQSPTHLIKTRGQQVTLRCSSQSGHNTVSWYQQALGQGPQFIFQYYREEENGRGNFPPRFSGLQFPNYSSELNVNALELDDSALYLCASSFLAGGPNNEQFFGPGTRLTVL.